This T cell receptor beta chain was obtained from a study of cytomegalovirus exposure and HLA in healthy donors. The wider study: From HLA-typed donors, an early data release held 70 million to 95 million unique TCRs. Points from the study as a whole: It was in a later analysis that TCR association rates were seen to vary by HLA locus, highest for DRB1 and lowest for HLA-C.

This clone was counted once. As yet, its antigen is unknown. Use of 60 Vbeta and 13 Jbeta primers characterized the PCR. Only in-frame clones appear in the TCRdb table, and some are missing; sequencing was by immunoSEQ multiplex PCR. In the table there are roughly 84,000 clones, around 76% of which are singletons. The specimen sequenced was PBMCs. This clonotype was obtained from a male donor in good health and CMV-seropositive.

CDR3 nucleotide sequence: TGCGCCAGCAGTGAGGCGGCAGGGGGTCACGGGGGCTACACCTTC. Residues: CASSEAAGGHGGYTF. V gene TRBV10-2 combines with J gene TRBJ1-2; 7 bases map to TRBD1. V shed 2 bases and J 8 bases; nucleotides not matched to a gene: 11. Germline V gene sequence: CDR1 WSHSY, CDR2 SAAADI. The CDR3 is made up of 15 amino acids.